This T cell receptor beta chain was captured in a study of T cell responses to AZD1222 COVID-19 vaccine. This clone was picked up one time. This same CDR3 is encoded by further DNA sequences in the sample. Clones were read by immunoSEQ multiplex PCR, and TCRdb kept only the in-frame ones, dropping some. This table holds about 69,000 clones, roughly 85% found once. V lost 3 bases and J 1 base, leaving 7 bases between the germline ends. Germline lookup yields CDR1 SNHLY and CDR2 FYNNEI. The CDR3 loop spans 14 amino acids. The chain uses TRBV2 and TRBJ1-5, with a weak D call TRBD1 (5 bases). This TCR derives from an adult who received the AZD1222 COVID-19 vaccine. The material sequenced was peripheral blood, taken 28 days after the second AZD1222 dose. This chain's CDR3 is CASSDRGSNQPQHF. In nucleotides, the CDR3 is TGTGCCAGCAGTGATAGGGGCAGCAATCAGCCCCAGCATTTT.